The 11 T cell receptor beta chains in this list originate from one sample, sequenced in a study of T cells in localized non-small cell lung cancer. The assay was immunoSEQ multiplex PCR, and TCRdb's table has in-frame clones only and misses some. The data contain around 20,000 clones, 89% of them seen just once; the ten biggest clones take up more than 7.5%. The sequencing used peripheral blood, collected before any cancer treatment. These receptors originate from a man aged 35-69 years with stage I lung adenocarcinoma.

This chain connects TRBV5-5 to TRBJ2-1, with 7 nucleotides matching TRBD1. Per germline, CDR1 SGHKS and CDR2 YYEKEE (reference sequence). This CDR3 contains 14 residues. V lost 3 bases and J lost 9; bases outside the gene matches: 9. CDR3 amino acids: CASSWDSLVIEQFF. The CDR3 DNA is TGTGCCAGCAGCTGGGACAGTCTGGTCATTGAGCAGTTCTTC.

In DNA form, the CDR3 reads TGTGCCAGCAGCTTAGATAGGACCAACAATGGCTACACCTTC. Its protein product is CASSLDRTNNGYTF. This chain uses TRBV11-2 with TRBJ1-2; D remains ambiguous. The germline CDR1 and CDR2 sequences are SGHAT and FQNNGV. The CDR3 has 14 residues. Trimming took off 0 bases at V and 6 bases at J, with 11 bases between the two ends.

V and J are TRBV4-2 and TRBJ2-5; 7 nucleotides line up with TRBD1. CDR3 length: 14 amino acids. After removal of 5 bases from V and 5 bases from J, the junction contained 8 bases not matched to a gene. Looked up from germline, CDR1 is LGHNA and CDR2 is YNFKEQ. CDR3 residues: CASSYTGVGETQYF. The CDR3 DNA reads TGTGCCAGCAGCTATACAGGGGTGGGTGAGACCCAGTACTTC.

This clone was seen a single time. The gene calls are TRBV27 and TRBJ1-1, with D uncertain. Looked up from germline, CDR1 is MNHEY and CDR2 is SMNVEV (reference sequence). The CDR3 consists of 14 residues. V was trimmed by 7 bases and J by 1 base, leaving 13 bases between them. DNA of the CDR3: TGTGCCAGCAACGCATTAGGTCCGAACACTGAAGCTTTCTTT. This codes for CASNALGPNTEAFF.

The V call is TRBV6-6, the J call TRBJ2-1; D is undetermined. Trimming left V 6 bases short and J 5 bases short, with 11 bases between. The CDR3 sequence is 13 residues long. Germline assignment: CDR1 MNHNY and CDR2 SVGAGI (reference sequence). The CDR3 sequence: CASRSIRDNEQFF. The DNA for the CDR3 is TGTGCCAGCAGATCGATCCGGGACAATGAGCAGTTCTTC.

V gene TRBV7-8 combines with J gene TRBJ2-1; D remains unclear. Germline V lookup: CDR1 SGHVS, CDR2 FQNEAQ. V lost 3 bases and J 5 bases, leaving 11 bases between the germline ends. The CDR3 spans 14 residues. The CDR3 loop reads CASSFYPSDNEQFF. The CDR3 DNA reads TGTGCCAGCAGCTTCTATCCTTCGGACAATGAGCAGTTCTTC.

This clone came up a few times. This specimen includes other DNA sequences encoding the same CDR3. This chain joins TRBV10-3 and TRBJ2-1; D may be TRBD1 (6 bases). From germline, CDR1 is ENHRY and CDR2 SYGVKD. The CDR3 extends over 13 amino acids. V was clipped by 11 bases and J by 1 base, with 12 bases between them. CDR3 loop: CAQSGESYNEQFF. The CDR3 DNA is TGTGCCCAATCAGGGGAATCCTACAATGAGCAGTTCTTC.

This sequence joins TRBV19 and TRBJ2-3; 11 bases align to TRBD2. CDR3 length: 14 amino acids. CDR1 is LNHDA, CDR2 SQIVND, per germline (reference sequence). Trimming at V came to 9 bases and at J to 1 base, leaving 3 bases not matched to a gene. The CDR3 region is CASGLAGGTDTQYF. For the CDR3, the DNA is TGTGCCAGCGGACTAGCGGGCGGCACAGATACGCAGTATTTT.

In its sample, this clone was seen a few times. This chain's CDR3 is CASSRQAGLADRTDTQYF. Written as DNA, the CDR3 is TGTGCCAGCTCTCGACAGGCGGGACTAGCGGACCGCACAGATACGCAGTATTTT. This chain links TRBV18 with TRBJ2-3; 11 bases line up with TRBD2. CDR1 KGHSH and CDR2 LQKENI come from the germline V gene. With 6 bases clipped from V and 1 base from J, the junction kept 12 bases outside the gene matches. The CDR3 spans 18 residues.

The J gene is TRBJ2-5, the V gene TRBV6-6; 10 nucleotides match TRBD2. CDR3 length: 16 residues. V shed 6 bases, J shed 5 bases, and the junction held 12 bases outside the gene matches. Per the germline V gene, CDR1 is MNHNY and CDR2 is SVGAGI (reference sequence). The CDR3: CASRRLLAGVEETQYF. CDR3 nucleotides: TGTGCCAGCAGACGTCTCCTAGCGGGAGTAGAGGAGACCCAGTACTTC.

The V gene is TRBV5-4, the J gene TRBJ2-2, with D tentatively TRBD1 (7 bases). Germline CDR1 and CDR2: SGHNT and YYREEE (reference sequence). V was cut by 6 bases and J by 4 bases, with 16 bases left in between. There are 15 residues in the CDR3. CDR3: CASNTQGGGTGELFF. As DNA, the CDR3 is TGTGCCAGCAACACGCAGGGGGGTGGCACCGGGGAGCTGTTTTTT.